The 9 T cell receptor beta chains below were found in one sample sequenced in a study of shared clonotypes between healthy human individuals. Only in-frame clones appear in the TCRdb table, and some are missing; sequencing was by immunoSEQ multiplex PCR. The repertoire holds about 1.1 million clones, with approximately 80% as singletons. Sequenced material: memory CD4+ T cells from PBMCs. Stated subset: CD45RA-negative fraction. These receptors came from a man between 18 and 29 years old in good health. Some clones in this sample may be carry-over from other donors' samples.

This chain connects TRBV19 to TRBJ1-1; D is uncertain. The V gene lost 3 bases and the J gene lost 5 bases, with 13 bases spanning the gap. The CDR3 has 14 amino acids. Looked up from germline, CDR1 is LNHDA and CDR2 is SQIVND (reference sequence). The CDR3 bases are TGTGCCAGTAGTATGGTGGGGTCGGGTACTGAAGCTTTCTTT. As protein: CASSMVGSGTEAFF.

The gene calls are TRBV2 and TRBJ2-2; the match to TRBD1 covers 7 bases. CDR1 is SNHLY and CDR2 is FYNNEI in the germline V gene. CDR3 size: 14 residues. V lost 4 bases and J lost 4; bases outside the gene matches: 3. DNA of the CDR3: TGTGCCAGCAGTGCGGCAGGGGGCACCGGGGAGCTGTTTTTT. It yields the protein CASSAAGGTGELFF.

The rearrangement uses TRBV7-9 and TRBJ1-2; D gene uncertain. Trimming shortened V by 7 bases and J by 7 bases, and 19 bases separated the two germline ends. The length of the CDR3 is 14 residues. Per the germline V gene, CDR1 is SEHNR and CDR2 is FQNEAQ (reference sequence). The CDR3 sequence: CASTWEGRLAGYTF. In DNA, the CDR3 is TGTGCCAGCACCTGGGAAGGGAGGTTGGCTGGCTACACCTTC.

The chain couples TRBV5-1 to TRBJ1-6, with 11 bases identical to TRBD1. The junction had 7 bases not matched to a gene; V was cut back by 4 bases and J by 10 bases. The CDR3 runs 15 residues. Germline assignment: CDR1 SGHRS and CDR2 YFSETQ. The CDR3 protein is CASSETDRGQSPLHF. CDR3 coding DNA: TGCGCCAGCAGCGAAACGGACAGGGGGCAATCACCCCTCCACTTT. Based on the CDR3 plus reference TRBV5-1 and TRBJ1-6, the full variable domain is KAGVTQTPRYLIKTRGQQVTLSCSPISGHRSVSWYQQTPGQGLQFLFEYFSETQRNKGNFPGRFSGRQFSNSRSEMNVSTLELGDSALYLCASSETDRGQSPLHFGNGTRLTVT.

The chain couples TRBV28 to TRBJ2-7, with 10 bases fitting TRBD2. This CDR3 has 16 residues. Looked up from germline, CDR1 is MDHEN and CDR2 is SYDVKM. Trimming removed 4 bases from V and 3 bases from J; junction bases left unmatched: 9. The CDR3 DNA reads TGTGCCAGCAGTTCTTTAGCGGGAGGAATGGGCTACGAGCAGTACTTC. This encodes CASSSLAGGMGYEQYF.

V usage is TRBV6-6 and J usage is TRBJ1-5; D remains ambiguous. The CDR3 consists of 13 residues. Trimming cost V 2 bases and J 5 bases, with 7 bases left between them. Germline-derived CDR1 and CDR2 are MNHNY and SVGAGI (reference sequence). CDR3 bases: TGTGCCAGCAGTTACGGCGAGTATCAGCCCCAGCATTTT. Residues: CASSYGEYQPQHF.

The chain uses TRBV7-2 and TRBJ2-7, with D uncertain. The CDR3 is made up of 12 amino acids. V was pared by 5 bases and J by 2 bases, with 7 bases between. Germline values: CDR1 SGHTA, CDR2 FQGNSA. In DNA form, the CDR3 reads TGTGCCAGCAGCCTATCCCCCTACGAGCAGTACTTC. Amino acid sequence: CASSLSPYEQYF.

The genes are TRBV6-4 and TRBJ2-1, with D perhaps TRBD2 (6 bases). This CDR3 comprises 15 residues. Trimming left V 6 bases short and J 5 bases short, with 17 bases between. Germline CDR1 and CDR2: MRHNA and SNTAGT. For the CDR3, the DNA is TGTGCCAGCAGAGAGGCGGGAACCACCCACAATGAGCAGTTCTTC. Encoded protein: CASREAGTTHNEQFF.

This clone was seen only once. The CDR3 sequence: CASSILAGGVNEQFF. The CDR3 bases are TGTGCCAGCAGCATACTAGCGGGAGGAGTCAATGAGCAGTTCTTC. The chain has TRBV7-8 and TRBJ2-1; TRBD2 matches at 12 bases. Trimming at V came to 5 bases and at J to 6 bases, leaving 5 bases not matched to a gene. The CDR3 runs 15 residues. Per the germline V gene, CDR1 is SGHVS and CDR2 is FQNEAQ.